The clone carrying this T cell receptor beta chain was detected many times. Those with hyperthyroidism were 18 to 65 years old, newly diagnosed, and ill for under 2 months. RNA transcripts yielded amplified TCR beta CDR3 regions. First-round RT-PCR targeting the TCR CDR3 was performed with the HTBI primer set. TCRdb re-analysed the multiplex PCR reads in MiXCR, keeping a single row per CDR3 protein. The sample has under 700,000 distinct CDR3 sequences; roughly 50% are singletons. This entry belongs to a study of T cells in Graves' hyperthyroidism and ophthalmopathy. The V gene's germline CDR1 is MNHEY and CDR2 SVGAGI. The CDR3 covers 14 residues. Trimming cost V 0 bases and J 1 base, with 6 bases left between them.

The sequencing sample was made of peripheral blood or thyroid tissue (not recorded which). This TCR derives from a woman aged 18-29 years with Graves' hyperthyroidism. This sequence joins TRBV6-5 and TRBJ1-1, with no clear D. Here the CDR3 reads CASSYSRENTEAFF. Here the CDR3 DNA reads TGTGCCAGCAGTTACTCGAGGGAGAACACTGAAGCTTTCTTT.